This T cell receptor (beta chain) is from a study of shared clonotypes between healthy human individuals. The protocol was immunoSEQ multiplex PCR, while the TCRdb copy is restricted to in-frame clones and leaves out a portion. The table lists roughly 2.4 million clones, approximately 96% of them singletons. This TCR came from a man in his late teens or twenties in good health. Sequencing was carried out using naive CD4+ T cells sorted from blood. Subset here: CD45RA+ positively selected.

CDR3 sequence (DNA): TGTGCCAGCAGCGACAAGGCTCTTTTACCCCTCTACACCTTC. Translation: CASSDKALLPLYTF. V and J are TRBV6-1 and TRBJ1-2; D is undetermined. Germline V gives CDR1 MNHNS, CDR2 SASEGT. The CDR3 is 14 residues long. The V end was cut by 6 bases, the J end by 10 bases, with 21 bases between.